This T cell receptor beta chain was obtained from a study of blood T cell repertoires in COVID-19. With 2 bases clipped from V and 13 bases from J, the junction kept 6 bases outside the gene matches. The CDR3 runs 14 residues. CDR1 KGHSH and CDR2 LQKENI come from the germline V gene. Sequenced by immunoSEQ multiplex PCR; TCRdb stores in-frame clones only, minus some. The table includes about 86,000 clones, about 82% detected once. Sequencing was performed on peripheral blood. The chain carries TRBV18 and TRBJ2-4; 12 bases match TRBD2. This clonotype originated in a man aged 50-59 years with acute or convalescent COVID-19. CDR3 amino acids: CASSPGTSGFIQYF. As DNA, the CDR3 is TGTGCCAGCTCACCAGGGACTAGCGGGTTTATCCAGTACTTC.